This record covers a single T cell receptor beta chain. This clone was found a few times. Its binding antigen is unknown. One base away there is no much larger clone; base qualities are not given. The sample belongs to a study of beta chain features in type 1 diabetes (dated by TCRdb to 2016 to 2019). Study-level background: Patients and healthy donors did not differ in mean age, gender distribution, total cell number or subset yield. Regulatory and stem cell-like memory subsets were isolated from only 8 patients and roughly eight healthy donors, whereas naive and central memory subsets came from all 30 or so donors. A total of 107,917,701 sorted cells were examined across all samples, and RNA yield correlated strongly with the number of cells per subset. The study compared the TCRB repertoires of sorted circulating CD4+ T cell subsets in recently diagnosed type 1 diabetes patients with those in matched healthy donors. On the study overall, not on this receptor specifically: Naive, central memory and regulatory TCRB repertoires appeared more similar among patients than among healthy donors. In all four CD4+ subsets, TCRB CDR3 length was moderately but significantly shorter in type 1 diabetes patients. HLA sub-analyses involved small numbers of individuals, so any influence of HLA type on TCRB rearrangement remained unresolved. Fewer insertions and more nucleotide deletions at VDJ recombination sites were observed in patients with type 1 diabetes, implying thymic rearrangement abnormalities. PCR may preferentially amplify shorter templates, but because patient and control samples were amplified and corrected together, any resulting skew would affect both groups equally. Sequencing cDNA rather than genomic DNA could over-represent highly expressing activated cells, although activation and CD3 levels did not differ between groups.

The entire isolated RNA was reverse transcribed using the High Capacity cDNA Reverse Transcription Kit, and thus expressed TCRB transcripts were sequenced. Naive, central memory and regulatory T cell samples underwent deep immunoSEQ sequencing, averaging about 3.5 million total reads per sample. Sorted cells were lysed in RLT buffer and RNA was extracted with DNase-treated RNeasy Micro or Mini kits, depending on cell number. To prevent cross-contamination, every cell subset was processed on its own, while patient and healthy donor samples were processed together. The immunoSEQ multiplex PCR was used to amplify TCRB sequences from cDNA, generating 87-bp fragments that spanned the CDR3 region. The amplicons were sequenced using the Illumina HiSeq platform. Processing in the source paper ran as follows. Synthetic template baselines were used to correct PCR bias computationally, reads within Hamming distance 2 were collapsed together, and singletons that could not be merged were discarded. Reads were aligned to IMGT to assign V, D and J genes, CDR3 length, and insertions or deletions at six rearrangement sites. Clonotype counts were normalized to sorted cell number within each subset before computing true diversity and Gini coefficients with the tcR R package. The overlap coefficient, calculated on TCRB nucleotide sequences, was used to measure repertoire sharing. Held by TCRdb, this immuneACCESS table contains in-frame sequences only and omits some clones. Under half of the omission traces to an unresolved V gene where checked; the cause of the rest is unknown. The DNA gave D and trimming, while V, J and clone size come from that table. Present in this sample are fewer than 200,000 clones, about 13% of which were seen just once. 0.62% of the sample is taken by the ten largest.

Each donor gave one peripheral blood draw, roughly 0.11 L on average, collected into heparinised tubes. A BD FACSAria II and a panel including CD45RO, CCR7, CD25, CD127, CD95 and CD27 were used to sort naive, central memory, regulatory and stem cell-like memory CD4+ T cells. Purity was above 95% for every sorted population. Right away, PBMCs were isolated by Lymphoprep density gradient centrifugation and were stained directly, with no culture step. So that batch effects would be minimized, each experiment stained and sorted samples in pairs, pairing one healthy donor with one patient. From the germline V gene (reference sequence), CDR1 is MNHEY and CDR2 is SMNVEV. V and J are trimmed by 5 bases and 0 bases, and the gene matches miss 3 bases of the junction. Including the terminal cysteine and phenylalanine, the CDR3 comprises 15 residues. The entry retains the CDR3 DNA only, 45 bases that are in frame from base 1.

This clonotype was obtained from a woman between 18 and 29 years old in good health. Sequencing input: central memory CD4+ T cells from blood. The chain couples TRBV27 to TRBJ1-1; 10 bases in the middle match TRBD1. In nucleotides, the sequence is TGTGCCAGCAGTGCGGGACAGGGGATGAACACTGAAGCTTTCTTT. Its amino acids are CASSAGQGMNTEAFF.